This entry lists 32 T cell receptor beta chains sequenced from one sample in a study of cytomegalovirus exposure and HLA in healthy donors. 60 Vbeta and 13 Jbeta primers were used in PCR. Libraries were prepared by immunoSEQ multiplex PCR; TCRdb keeps only in-frame clonotypes and omits some of them. Of 100,000 to 150,000 clones listed, around three quarters were seen once; the top ten hold roughly 3%. The sample taken for sequencing was PBMCs. These TCRs come from a woman aged 50 to 60 in good health and CMV-seronegative.

The V and J genes are TRBV28 and TRBJ1-1; D is undetermined. Germline V gives CDR1 MDHEN, CDR2 SYDVKM. Trimming removed 7 bases at V and 3 bases at J, with 12 bases between. The CDR3 covers 13 residues. This CDR3 is CASTSRRDTEAFF. CDR3 nucleotides: TGTGCCAGCACCTCTCGGCGGGACACTGAAGCTTTCTTT.

The chain links TRBV28 to TRBJ1-5; TRBD1 might be the D (5 bases). The CDR3 sequence is 13 residues long. Trimming removed 7 bases from V and 1 base from J, with 8 bases in between. Germline V lookup: CDR1 MDHEN, CDR2 SYDVKM. In DNA, the CDR3 is TGTGCCAGCACCTCAGGGAGCAATCAGCCCCAGCATTTT. It specifies CASTSGSNQPQHF.

V gene TRBV18 combines with J gene TRBJ2-2; D is ambiguous. This CDR3 has 14 residues. V was cut by 3 bases and J by 1 base, with 6 bases left in between. Germline lookup yields CDR1 KGHSH and CDR2 LQKENI. The CDR3 spells CASSPSRNTGELFF. The CDR3 coding sequence is TGTGCCAGCTCACCGAGTCGGAACACCGGGGAGCTGTTTTTT. Complete variable domain (other parts from reference TRBV18 and TRBJ2-2): NAGVMQNPRHLVRRRGQEARLRCSPMKGHSHVYWYRQLPEEGLKFMVYLQKENIIDESGMPKERFSAEFPKEGPSILRIQQVVRGDSAAYFCASSPSRNTGELFFGEGSRLTVL.

V usage is TRBV7-9 and J usage is TRBJ1-4; 11 bases are a match to TRBD1. Germline V gives CDR1 SEHNR, CDR2 FQNEAQ (reference sequence). The CDR3 has 16 amino acids. The trim removed 4 bases at V and 3 bases at J, leaving 4 bases unmatched. In DNA form, the CDR3 reads TGTGCCAGCAGCTCCGGACAGGGGGCGGCTAATGAAAAACTGTTTTTT. Residues: CASSSGQGAANEKLFF.

V is TRBV21-1 and J is TRBJ2-7; TRBD2 is taken as the D call from the table, unchecked against the DNA. TRBV21-1 is annotated as a pseudogene. This CDR3 is built from 16 residues. The CDR3: CASSKARGGARSEQYF. The CDR3 nucleotides are TGTGCCAGCAGCAAAGCCCGGGGGGGGGCCAGGAGCGAGCAGTACTTC.

The CDR3, as DNA: TGTGCCAGCAGCTTAGTTTTTGGCCCACCCGGGGAGCTGTTTTTT. Amino acid sequence: CASSLVFGPPGELFF. The chain uses TRBV7-2 and TRBJ2-2; D gene unclear. This CDR3 has 15 amino acids. The germline V and J ends were trimmed by 1 base and 6 bases, with 12 bases remaining between them. Per the germline V gene, CDR1 is SGHTA and CDR2 is FQGNSA.

This clone was counted between two and nine times. This chain uses TRBV28 with TRBJ2-7; TRBD1 might be the D (6 bases). CDR3 length: 16 amino acids. Germline V gene data show CDR1 as MDHEN and CDR2 as SYDVKM. The V end lost 1 base, the J end lost 4 bases, and 17 bases lay between the germline ends. Here the CDR3 reads CASSLSSDRPGYEQYF. The CDR3 bases are TGTGCCAGCAGTTTATCTTCCGACAGGCCTGGTTACGAGCAGTACTTC. The whole variable domain, remainder taken from reference TRBV28 and TRBJ2-7, is DVKVTQSSRYLVKRTGEKVFLECVQDMDHENMFWYRQDPGLGLRLIYFSYDVKMKEKGDIPEGYSVSREKKERFSLILESASTNQTSMYLCASSLSSDRPGYEQYFGPGTRLTVT.

This rearrangement joins TRBV6-6 to TRBJ2-7, with D perhaps TRBD2 (5 bases). The CDR3 runs 11 residues. Germline V gene sequence: CDR1 MNHNY, CDR2 SVGAGI (reference sequence). Trimming shortened V by 7 bases and J by 9 bases, and 13 bases separated the two germline ends. CDR3 sequence: CASTTGRGQYF. The CDR3, as DNA: TGTGCCAGCACCACCGGTCGGGGGCAGTACTTC.

The chain couples TRBV27 to TRBJ2-3, with TRBD1 matching over 9 bases. After removal of 5 bases from V and 4 bases from J, the junction contained 4 bases not matched to a gene. Germline values: CDR1 MNHEY, CDR2 SMNVEV (reference sequence). CDR3 length: 14 residues. The CDR3 is CASSTTGGADTQYF. CDR3 DNA: TGTGCCAGCAGTACCACAGGGGGCGCAGATACGCAGTATTTT.

This clone came up once. This sample also contains other DNA sequences that code for the same CDR3. The rearrangement links TRBV30 to TRBJ2-2; D is possibly TRBD2 (7 bases). The CDR3 covers 15 residues. With 1 base removed from V and 8 bases from J, the gap between germline ends came to 17 bases. Germline-derived CDR1 and CDR2 are GTSNPN and SVGIG (reference sequence). CDR3 bases: TGTGCCTGGAGTGCAGGGGAGGGTATCACTGGGGAGCTGTTTTTT. Translation gives CAWSAGEGITGELFF.

V and J are TRBV5-1 and TRBJ1-1; D perhaps matches TRBD1 (5 bases). Germline V CDR1 and CDR2: SGHRS, YFSETQ. The V end was cut by 3 bases, the J end by 10 bases, with 13 bases between. This CDR3 has 12 residues. The CDR3 DNA reads as TGCGCCAGCAGCTCTTCGGGGGTGGGAGCTTTCTTT. It yields the protein CASSSSGVGAFF.

The chain uses TRBV13 and TRBJ2-2, with D tentatively TRBD2 (6 bases). The V and J ends lost 5 bases and 6 bases respectively, with 10 bases between them. CDR3 length: 13 amino acids. CDR1 and CDR2 (germline): PRHDT, FYEKMQ (reference sequence). The CDR3 here is CASSPGVAGELFF. CDR3 DNA: TGTGCCAGCAGCCCGGGGGTGGCCGGGGAGCTGTTTTTT.

The chain has TRBV4-1 and TRBJ2-5, with 10 bases aligning to TRBD2. The V and J ends lost 1 base and 3 bases, in that order; junction bases with no gene match: 8. Germline CDR1 is MGHRA and CDR2 is YSYEKL. The CDR3 covers 17 residues. This chain's CDR3 is CASSQVRLAGEEETQYF. CDR3 in DNA: TGCGCCAGCAGCCAAGTACGCCTAGCGGGAGAGGAAGAGACCCAGTACTTC.

This clone was seen a few times. The J gene is TRBJ2-5, the V gene TRBV28; D perhaps matches TRBD2 (5 bases). The J call may be wrong; the DNA end is better matched by TRBJ2-7. This CDR3 is 15 amino acids long. Germline CDR1 and CDR2: MDHEN and SYDVKM. The CDR3 spells CASSPTAFGVDEQYF. The DNA for the CDR3 is TGTGCCAGCAGTCCGACCGCTTTCGGGGTCGACGAGCAGTACTTC.

V usage is TRBV30 and J usage is TRBJ2-7; the match to TRBD2 covers 12 bases. Germline V gene data show CDR1 as GTSNPN and CDR2 as SVGIG (reference sequence). Germline trimming cut 2 bases from V and 7 bases from J; bases unmatched to any gene: 9. The CDR3 sequence is 15 residues long. The CDR3 loop is CAWSTPTSGSWEQYF. The CDR3 DNA reads TGTGCCTGGAGTACGCCGACTAGCGGGAGTTGGGAGCAGTACTTC.

V usage is TRBV30 and J usage is TRBJ1-5, with D tentatively TRBD1 (6 bases). Deletions cut 1 base from V and 4 bases from J, with 11 bases between. This CDR3 spans 14 amino acids. CDR1 is GTSNPN, CDR2 SVGIG, per germline (reference sequence). The CDR3 is CAWSEGDFNQPQHF. The DNA for the CDR3 is TGTGCCTGGAGTGAGGGGGATTTTAATCAGCCCCAGCATTTT.

The chain couples TRBV7-6 to TRBJ2-5; D possibly corresponds to TRBD2 (5 bases). The CDR3 contains 14 residues. The V end lost 1 base, the J end lost 5 bases, and 11 bases lay between the germline ends. Germline V gene sequence: CDR1 SGHVS, CDR2 FNYEAQ. CDR3 DNA: TGTGCCAGCAGCTTAGTACGGGGATGGGAGACCCAGTACTTC. It is translated as CASSLVRGWETQYF.

This clone was seen more than once but under ten times. The chain recombines TRBV19 with TRBJ2-3; D uncertain. Germline CDR1 LNHDA, CDR2 SQIVND (reference sequence). With 3 bases removed from V and 5 bases from J, the gap between germline ends came to 3 bases. The CDR3 extends over 11 amino acids. The CDR3 loop reads CASSIQDTQYF. The CDR3 DNA sequence: TGTGCCAGTAGTATTCAAGATACGCAGTATTTT.

J is TRBJ1-2 and V is TRBV19; perhaps TRBD1 as D (6 bases). This CDR3 contains 12 residues. The germline V and J ends were trimmed by 4 bases and 3 bases, with 6 bases remaining between them. In germline, CDR1 is LNHDA, CDR2 SQIVND (reference sequence). This CDR3 reads CASSNRDYGYTF. Here the CDR3 DNA reads TGTGCCAGTAGTAACAGGGACTATGGCTACACCTTC.

The rearrangement uses TRBV5-8 and TRBJ2-7; 12 bases align to TRBD2. V lost 1 base to trimming and J lost 4 bases; unmatched junction nucleotides: 6. Germline CDR1 is SGHTS and CDR2 is YDEGEE. The CDR3 is 16 residues long. The CDR3 loop reads CASSLLLAGGFYEQYF. The CDR3 DNA reads TGTGCCAGCAGCTTGCTCCTAGCGGGAGGGTTTTACGAGCAGTACTTC. Complete variable domain (other parts from reference TRBV5-8 and TRBJ2-7): EAGVTQSPTHLIKTRGQQATLRCSPISGHTSVYWYQQALGLGLQFLLWYDEGEERNRGNFPPRFSGRQFPNYSSELNVNALELEDSALYLCASSLLLAGGFYEQYFGPGTRLTVT.

The V and J genes are TRBV11-2 and TRBJ2-2, with a weak D call TRBD1 (5 bases). The CDR3 loop spans 13 amino acids. Germline V CDR1 and CDR2: SGHAT, FQNNGV. V lost 7 bases to trimming and J lost 1 base, with 7 bases between them. CDR3 nucleotide sequence: TGTGCCAGCACCCAGGGGAACACCGGGGAGCTGTTTTTT. Translated: CASTQGNTGELFF.

V gene TRBV6-4 combines with J gene TRBJ1-1; D unresolved. V was trimmed by 0 bases and J by 12 bases, leaving 8 bases between them. The CDR3 sequence is 11 residues long. Germline V CDR1 and CDR2: MRHNA, SNTAGT. CDR3 coding DNA: TGTGCCAGCAGTGACTCTGGGAGGCCTTTCTTT. This sequence encodes CASSDSGRPFF.

The chain employs TRBV30 and TRBJ1-2; no definite D call. CDR3 length equals 12 residues. Germline V CDR1 and CDR2: GTSNPN, SVGIG (reference sequence). Trimming pared 4 bases from V and 0 bases from J, leaving 6 bases between. The CDR3 DNA is TGTGCCTGGACAGAAGCTAACTATGGCTACACCTTC. Amino acids: CAWTEANYGYTF.

The chain joins TRBV9 to TRBJ2-1, with 10 bases identical to TRBD1. V dropped 4 bases and J dropped 8; count of bases not matched to a gene: 9. Germline V gives CDR1 SGDLS, CDR2 YYNGEE. The CDR3 has 15 residues. CDR3: CASSYRDRGMDEQFF. The CDR3 DNA reads as TGTGCCAGCAGCTACCGGGACAGGGGTATGGATGAGCAGTTCTTC.

J is TRBJ2-5 and V is TRBV28, with unresolved D. The ends were cut back, 5 bases at V and 5 bases at J, with 12 bases in the middle. Germline loops: CDR1 MDHEN, CDR2 SYDVKM. The CDR3 has 13 amino acids. In DNA form, the CDR3 reads TGTGCCAGCAGTCCGATAACAATGGAGACCCAGTACTTC. Its protein is CASSPITMETQYF. The entire variable domain, with the rest obtained from reference TRBV28 and TRBJ2-5, is as follows: DVKVTQSSRYLVKRTGEKVFLECVQDMDHENMFWYRQDPGLGLRLIYFSYDVKMKEKGDIPEGYSVSREKKERFSLILESASTNQTSMYLCASSPITMETQYFGPGTRLLVL.

This chain links TRBV6-1 with TRBJ2-5; a possible D gene is TRBD1 (5 bases). This CDR3 spans 15 amino acids. The ends were cut back, 7 bases at V and 2 bases at J, with 17 bases in the middle. Germline V CDR1 and CDR2: MNHNS, SASEGT. This CDR3 reads CASTETVTFQETQYF. The CDR3 DNA follows: TGTGCCAGCACCGAGACAGTGACCTTTCAAGAGACCCAGTACTTC.

The chain uses TRBV28 and TRBJ2-2; TRBD2 might be the D (6 bases). Trimming removed 0 bases from V and 1 base from J, with 18 bases in between. Germline V gene sequence: CDR1 MDHEN, CDR2 SYDVKM. This CDR3 contains 19 residues. The CDR3 sequence: CASSLWWRGLDQNTGELFF. CDR3 DNA: TGTGCCAGCAGTTTATGGTGGAGGGGACTCGATCAGAACACCGGGGAGCTGTTTTTT.

This clone appeared a few times. This rearrangement joins TRBV7-6 to TRBJ2-3; a possible D gene is TRBD1 (5 bases). The germline V gene encodes CDR1 SGHVS and CDR2 FNYEAQ. Trimming left V 2 bases short and J 0 bases short, with 9 bases between. This CDR3 contains 15 residues. The CDR3 nucleotides read TGTGCCAGCAGCTTACAGGGATCCAGCACAGATACGCAGTATTTT. Translation gives CASSLQGSSTDTQYF. Full variable domain (outside the CDR3, taken from reference TRBV7-6 and TRBJ2-3): GAGVSQSPRYKVTKRGQDVALRCDPISGHVSLYWYRQALGQGPEFLTYFNYEAQQDKSGLPNDRFSAERPEGSISTLTIQRTEQRDSAMYRCASSLQGSSTDTQYFGPGTRLTVL.

The V and J genes are TRBV6-6 and TRBJ1-2, with D perhaps matching TRBD1 (5 bases). The CDR3 totals 14 residues. V was trimmed by 0 bases and J by 7 bases, leaving 12 bases between them. CDR1 is MNHNY, CDR2 SVGAGI, per germline (reference sequence). The CDR3: CASSYSGAPGGYTF. In DNA, the CDR3 is TGTGCCAGCAGTTACTCAGGGGCGCCGGGTGGCTACACCTTC.

This chain joins TRBV5-1 and TRBJ2-7, with TRBD1 as a possible D gene (6 bases). Germline V CDR1 and CDR2: SGHRS, YFSETQ. This CDR3 spans 14 amino acids. V was clipped by 4 bases and J by 2 bases, with 13 bases between them. This chain's CDR3 is CASSDGRGTYEQYF. CDR3 bases: TGCGCCAGCAGCGACGGCAGGGGTACCTACGAGCAGTACTTC.

The chain recombines TRBV2 with TRBJ2-5, with 8 bases matching TRBD2. Germline V gene sequence: CDR1 SNHLY, CDR2 FYNNEI. The trim removed 5 bases at V and 2 bases at J, leaving 4 bases unmatched. The CDR3 has 14 amino acids. CDR3 DNA sequence: TGTGCCAGCAGTAGTAGCGGGATTCAAGAGACCCAGTACTTC. Its protein product is CASSSSGIQETQYF.

This chain connects TRBV6-5 to TRBJ1-5; D remains unclear. V was cut by 5 bases and J by 5 bases, with 10 bases left in between. The CDR3 has 13 residues. CDR1 is MNHEY, CDR2 SVGAGI, per germline. DNA of the CDR3: TGTGCCAGCAGTCGGAGCCCCGATCAGCCCCAGCATTTT. Protein: CASSRSPDQPQHF.